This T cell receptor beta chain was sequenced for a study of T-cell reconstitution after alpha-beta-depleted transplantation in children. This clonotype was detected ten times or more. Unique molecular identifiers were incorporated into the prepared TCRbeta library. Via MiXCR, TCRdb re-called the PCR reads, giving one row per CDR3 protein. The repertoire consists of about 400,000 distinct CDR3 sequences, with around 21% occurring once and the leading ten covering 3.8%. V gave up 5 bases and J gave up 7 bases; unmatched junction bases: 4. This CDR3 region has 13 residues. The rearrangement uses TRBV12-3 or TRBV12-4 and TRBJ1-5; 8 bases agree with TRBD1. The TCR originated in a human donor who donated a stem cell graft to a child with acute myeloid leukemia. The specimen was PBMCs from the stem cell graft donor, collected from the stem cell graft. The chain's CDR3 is CASSQGARQPQHF. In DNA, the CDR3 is TGTGCCAGCAGTCAGGGGGCGAGGCAGCCCCAGCATTTT.